The 28 T cell receptor beta chains listed next were all sequenced from one sample in a study of cytomegalovirus exposure and HLA in healthy donors. Here immunoSEQ multiplex PCR was the method, and the copy in TCRdb shows in-frame clones only, minus some. Of 150,000 to 200,000 clones listed, roughly 89% are singletons. Sample: PBMCs. The receptors were sampled from a woman in her 30s in good health and CMV-seronegative.

The rearrangement links TRBV2 to TRBJ2-3; no clear D. Germline-derived CDR1 and CDR2 are SNHLY and FYNNEI. Deletions cut 3 bases from V and 5 bases from J, with 9 bases between. This CDR3 has 13 residues. CDR3 sequence: CASSDVRGDTQYF. The DNA of the CDR3 is TGTGCCAGCAGTGACGTTAGAGGAGATACGCAGTATTTT.

The V and J genes are TRBV4-2 and TRBJ1-1; D gene uncertain. Germline V lookup: CDR1 LGHNA, CDR2 YNFKEQ. The CDR3 runs to 15 residues. The V end was cut by 1 base, the J end by 0 bases, with 9 bases between. The CDR3 sequence: CASSQVEIVNTEAFF. Written as DNA, the CDR3 is TGTGCCAGCAGCCAAGTAGAAATAGTGAACACTGAAGCTTTCTTT.

This clone was counted between two and nine times. The V and J genes are TRBV7-9 and TRBJ1-2; D uncertain. Germline V gene lookup returns CDR1 SEHNR and CDR2 FQNEAQ (reference sequence). V dropped 1 base and J dropped 4 bases, with 4 bases sitting between them. The CDR3 is made up of 12 amino acids. The CDR3 reads CASSLGRYGYTF. CDR3 sequence (DNA): TGTGCCAGCAGCTTAGGTCGCTATGGCTACACCTTC.

This clone was found once. The chain combines TRBV6-6 with TRBJ2-7, with 11 bases identical to TRBD2. Germline loops: CDR1 MNHNY, CDR2 SVGAGI (reference sequence). The CDR3 loop spans 12 amino acids. Losses at the gene ends were 10 bases for V and 4 bases for J; bases not matched to a gene: 3. As DNA, the CDR3 is TGTGCCACTAGCGGGGGGCCGTACGAGCAGTACTTC. This sequence encodes CATSGGPYEQYF.

The V gene is TRBV4-3, the J gene TRBJ1-2; 11 bases agree with TRBD1. This CDR3 comprises 16 residues. Trimming at V came to 1 base and at J to 4 bases, leaving 5 bases not matched to a gene. Germline V gene sequence: CDR1 LGHNA, CDR2 YSLEER. In DNA, the CDR3 is TGCGCCAGCAGCCAAGCGACTGGGACAGGGGGCTATGGCTACACCTTC. It yields the protein CASSQATGTGGYGYTF.

The V call is TRBV7-6, the J call TRBJ2-5; unclear D gene. Germline V gives CDR1 SGHVS, CDR2 FNYEAQ. The V end lost 2 bases, the J end lost 0 bases, and 7 bases lay between the germline ends. The CDR3 runs to 14 residues. The CDR3 here is CASSLLGYQETQYF. The CDR3 bases are TGTGCCAGCAGCTTACTCGGGTACCAAGAGACCCAGTACTTC.

V is TRBV2 and J is TRBJ2-5, with 8 positions matching TRBD2. Unmatched junction bases numbered 7, after V lost 4 bases and J lost 3 bases. This CDR3 comprises 15 residues. Per germline, CDR1 SNHLY and CDR2 FYNNEI. CDR3 in DNA: TGTGCCAGCAGTGCTAGCGGGTGGGGGGAAGAGACCCAGTACTTC. Translated: CASSASGWGEETQYF.

The CDR3 loop reads CASSIGGTTHEKLFF. CDR3 DNA: TGTGCCAGTAGTATCGGGGGGACGACTCATGAAAAACTGTTTTTT. The chain has TRBV19 and TRBJ1-4; TRBD1 might be the D (5 bases). This CDR3 is built from 15 residues. The germline CDR1 and CDR2 sequences are LNHDA and SQIVND (reference sequence). The V end lost 3 bases, the J end lost 6 bases, and 14 bases lay between the germline ends.

The gene calls are TRBV7-2 and TRBJ2-1; possible D gene TRBD1, 5 bases. Germline loops: CDR1 SGHTA, CDR2 FQGNSA. The CDR3 length is 14 residues. Trimming removed 0 bases at V and 6 bases at J, with 9 bases between. CDR3 coding DNA: TGTGCCAGCAGCTTAGCGCAGGGTTCCAATGAGCAGTTCTTC. Its translation: CASSLAQGSNEQFF.

The rearrangement links TRBV5-1 to TRBJ2-5, with TRBD1 matching 11 bases. Germline CDR1 and CDR2: SGHRS and YFSETQ. The CDR3 is 14 amino acids. The trim removed 3 bases at V and 3 bases at J, leaving 1 base unmatched. CDR3 sequence (DNA): TGCGCCAGCAGCTCGGGACAGGGGGAAGAGACCCAGTACTTC. It is translated as CASSSGQGEETQYF.

The chain links TRBV19 to TRBJ1-1; TRBD1 might be the D (6 bases). The CDR3 has 14 amino acids. Trimming left V 7 bases short and J 1 base short, with 13 bases between. The V gene's germline CDR1 is LNHDA and CDR2 SQIVND (reference sequence). The CDR3 bases are TGTGCCAGTACCCCTCCGGGACAGAACACTGAAGCTTTCTTT. Its translation: CASTPPGQNTEAFF.

The J gene is TRBJ2-5, the V gene TRBV6-1; weak D call: TRBD1 (6 bases). This CDR3 has 16 residues. Germline V lookup: CDR1 MNHNS, CDR2 SASEGT. The germline V and J ends were trimmed by 1 base and 1 base, with 13 bases remaining between them. The CDR3 DNA reads as TGTGCCAGCAGTGAAGTCACAGGGTCGGGCCAAGAGACCCAGTACTTC. As protein: CASSEVTGSGQETQYF.

V usage is TRBV19 and J usage is TRBJ1-2; D perhaps matches TRBD1 (5 bases). V shed 3 bases and J shed 4 bases, with 9 bases lying between them. This CDR3 spans 13 amino acids. CDR1 LNHDA and CDR2 SQIVND come from the germline V gene (reference sequence). The CDR3 reads CASSIGGSYGYTF. In DNA, the CDR3 is TGTGCCAGTAGTATCGGGGGATCCTATGGCTACACCTTC.

This rearrangement joins TRBV5-1 to TRBJ2-5; tentatively, D is TRBD1 (5 bases). This CDR3 contains 14 residues. Trimming took 2 bases from V and 2 from J, leaving 10 bases between them. Germline values: CDR1 SGHRS, CDR2 YFSETQ. This CDR3 reads CASSFYGQQETQYF. The CDR3 DNA is TGCGCCAGCAGCTTTTATGGACAACAAGAGACCCAGTACTTC.

The chain combines TRBV18 with TRBJ2-7, with D possibly TRBD1 on 5 matching bases. In germline, CDR1 is KGHSH, CDR2 LQKENI. Trimming left V 1 base short and J 3 bases short, with 16 bases between. The CDR3 has 16 amino acids. CDR3 loop: CASSPLVTGGRYEQYF. CDR3 sequence (DNA): TGTGCCAGCTCACCACTAGTTACAGGCGGACGCTACGAGCAGTACTTC.

This chain links TRBV6-1 with TRBJ1-1; D is possibly TRBD1 (6 bases). The CDR3 length is 15 residues. Germline CDR1 and CDR2: MNHNS and SASEGT. The germline V and J ends were trimmed by 6 bases and 5 bases, with 19 bases remaining between them. CDR3 residues: CASRTGTTGRTEAFF. Here the CDR3 DNA reads TGTGCCAGCAGAACAGGGACGACCGGAAGGACTGAAGCTTTCTTT.

The chain carries TRBV5-1 and TRBJ2-5; TRBD2 is a possible D gene (6 bases). There are 17 residues in the CDR3. The germline gives CDR1 SGHRS, CDR2 YFSETQ. V lost 8 bases and J 4 bases, leaving 27 bases between the germline ends. The DNA for the CDR3 is TGCGCCAGTAAACTAGGGGCGGGGTCTGGTTCTCGAGAGACCCAGTACTTC. Translation gives CASKLGAGSGSRETQYF.

J is TRBJ1-6 and V is TRBV7-9; 8 bases map to TRBD1. With V trimmed by 5 bases and J by 7 bases, 10 bases remained unmatched. Looked up from germline, CDR1 is SEHNR and CDR2 is FQNEAQ (reference sequence). The CDR3 consists of 16 residues. CDR3 amino acids: CASSPSSTGVNSPLHF. The CDR3 DNA reads TGTGCCAGCAGCCCCAGCTCGACAGGGGTGAATTCACCCCTCCACTTT.

This rearrangement joins TRBV6-6 to TRBJ2-3; D gene ambiguous. Trimming stripped 5 bases from V and 5 bases from J, with 8 bases between. Germline V gives CDR1 MNHNY, CDR2 SVGAGI (reference sequence). This CDR3 has 12 amino acids. CDR3 amino acids: CASSDYRDTQYF. Written as DNA, the CDR3 is TGTGCCAGCAGTGATTACAGAGATACGCAGTATTTT.

The genes are TRBV6-5 and TRBJ1-2; 8 bases are a match to TRBD1. This CDR3 is 13 amino acids long. V lost 2 bases and J lost 4; bases outside the gene matches: 0. The germline V gene encodes CDR1 MNHEY and CDR2 SVGAGI. The CDR3 nucleotides are TGTGCCAGCAGTTACGACAGGGGCTATGGCTACACCTTC. It is translated as CASSYDRGYGYTF.

This sequence joins TRBV18 and TRBJ1-1; D not resolved. The CDR3 contains 13 residues. Germline V gene sequence: CDR1 KGHSH, CDR2 LQKENI. V was shortened by 8 bases and J by 0 bases, with 10 bases between the two germline ends. CDR3: CASNLQMNTEAFF. CDR3 nucleotides: TGTGCCAGCAACCTACAGATGAACACTGAAGCTTTCTTT.

This clone was counted only a few times. CDR3 loop: CASSIASGGDNEQFF. CDR3 sequence (DNA): TGTGCCAGTAGTATAGCTAGCGGGGGGGACAATGAGCAGTTCTTC. The J gene is TRBJ2-1, the V gene TRBV19; 12 nucleotides line up with TRBD2. The CDR3 length is 15 residues. Germline trimming cut 1 base from V and 5 bases from J; bases unmatched to any gene: 0. Germline-derived CDR1 and CDR2 are LNHDA and SQIVND (reference sequence).

The J gene is TRBJ2-7, the V gene TRBV13, with 7 bases aligning to TRBD1. This CDR3 comprises 14 residues. Germline CDR1 PRHDT, CDR2 FYEKMQ (reference sequence). The ends lost 3 bases at V and 3 bases at J; junction bases unmatched: 5. This CDR3 is CASSLDRLVYEQYF. In DNA form, the CDR3 reads TGTGCCAGCAGCTTGGACAGGCTTGTCTACGAGCAGTACTTC.

The table lists this clone with a count of one. The rearrangement joins TRBV6-5 to TRBJ2-5, with 8 bases identical to TRBD1. From germline, CDR1 is MNHEY and CDR2 SVGAGI. The CDR3 contains 13 residues. J lost 5 bases, V lost 6 bases, and 5 bases had no gene match. The CDR3 loop reads CASSRQGLETQYF. CDR3 nucleotide sequence: TGTGCCAGCAGCCGACAGGGGTTGGAGACCCAGTACTTC.

The rearrangement joins TRBV7-9 to TRBJ2-7; D not certain. The germline V and J ends were trimmed by 5 bases and 2 bases, with 7 bases remaining between them. This CDR3 spans 12 amino acids. Germline lookup yields CDR1 SEHNR and CDR2 FQNEAQ (reference sequence). The chain's CDR3 is CASSPRTYEQYF. Written as DNA, the CDR3 is TGTGCCAGCAGCCCGCGTACCTACGAGCAGTACTTC.

The chain combines TRBV27 with TRBJ2-1; 10 bases are shared with TRBD1. Trimming took 1 base from V and 4 from J; bases not matched to a gene: 4. This CDR3 is 16 amino acids long. Per germline, CDR1 MNHEY and CDR2 SMNVEV (reference sequence). DNA of the CDR3: TGTGCCAGCAGTTTATTGGGGACAGGGGCTTACAATGAGCAGTTCTTC. Protein sequence: CASSLLGTGAYNEQFF.

The gene calls are TRBV5-1 and TRBJ2-5; 8 bases agree with TRBD2. This CDR3 has 19 residues. The ends lost 3 bases at V and 0 bases at J; junction bases unmatched: 16. CDR1 is SGHRS, CDR2 YFSETQ, per germline. The DNA for the CDR3 is TGCGCCAGCAGCTGGGGCGGGGGGCCGAATGGATTTTACCAAGAGACCCAGTACTTC. Its translation is CASSWGGGPNGFYQETQYF.

The CDR3 region has the DNA TGTGCCAGCAGTTTATCGGGACTAGTAACAGGCTACGAGCAGTACTTC. Amino acids: CASSLSGLVTGYEQYF. This rearrangement joins TRBV27 to TRBJ2-7; TRBD2 aligns across 8 bases. The germline gives CDR1 MNHEY, CDR2 SMNVEV (reference sequence). V shed 0 bases, J shed 3 bases, and the junction held 7 bases outside the gene matches. This CDR3 contains 16 residues.